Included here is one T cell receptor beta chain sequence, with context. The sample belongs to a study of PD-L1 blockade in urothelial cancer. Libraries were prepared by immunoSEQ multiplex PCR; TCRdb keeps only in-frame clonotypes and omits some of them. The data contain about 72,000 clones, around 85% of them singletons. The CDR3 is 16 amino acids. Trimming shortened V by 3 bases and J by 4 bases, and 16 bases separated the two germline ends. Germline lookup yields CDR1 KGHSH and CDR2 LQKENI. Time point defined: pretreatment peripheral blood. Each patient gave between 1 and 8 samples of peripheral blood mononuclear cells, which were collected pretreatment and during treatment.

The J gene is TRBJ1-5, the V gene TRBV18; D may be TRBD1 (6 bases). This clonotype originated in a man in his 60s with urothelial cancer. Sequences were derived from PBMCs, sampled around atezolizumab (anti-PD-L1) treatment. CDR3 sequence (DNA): TGTGCCAGCTCACCCGCGCCGGGACAACGGAATCAGCCCCAGCATTTT. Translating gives CASSPAPGQRNQPQHF.